The next 5 T cell receptor beta chains were all read from a single sample in a study of blood T cell repertoires in COVID-19. Clones were sequenced by immunoSEQ multiplex PCR, and TCRdb holds only the in-frame ones, with some missing. The table has some 42,000 clones, almost 95% seen once. What was sequenced was peripheral blood. The receptors originated from a man aged 50 or older with active COVID-19.

V is TRBV28 and J is TRBJ1-5; no clear D gene. V shed 6 bases and J shed 3 bases, with 12 bases lying between them. This CDR3 spans 14 amino acids. Per germline, CDR1 MDHEN and CDR2 SYDVKM. The CDR3 loop reads CASRLRVLNQPQHF. The CDR3 DNA reads as TGTGCCAGCAGATTGAGGGTGCTCAATCAGCCCCAGCATTTT.

CDR3 nucleotide sequence: TGTGCCAGCAGCAGGGGTTGGAAAATCGAAGAGACCCAGTACTTC. It codes for CASSRGWKIEETQYF. The chain recombines TRBV5-4 with TRBJ2-5; D might be TRBD1 (5 bases). CDR3 length: 15 residues. Germline assignment: CDR1 SGHNT and CDR2 YYREEE (reference sequence). The V end was cut by 4 bases, the J end by 3 bases, with 16 bases between.

The chain is built from TRBV15 and TRBJ2-6; 7 bases are a match to TRBD1. This CDR3 is 15 amino acids long. Per germline, CDR1 LNHNV and CDR2 YYDKDF (reference sequence). V lost 2 bases and J lost 2; bases outside the gene matches: 0. CDR3 nucleotide sequence: TGTGCCACCAGCAGAACAGGGGCTGGGGCCAACGTCCTGACTTTC. As protein: CATSRTGAGANVLTF.

The gene calls are TRBV10-3 and TRBJ1-5, with 7 bases lining up with TRBD1. This CDR3 has 13 amino acids. The V and J ends lost 10 bases and 1 base, in that order; junction bases with no gene match: 4. Germline V gives CDR1 ENHRY, CDR2 SYGVKD. CDR3 in amino acids: CATQDRSNQPQHF. Here the CDR3 DNA reads TGTGCCACTCAGGACAGGAGCAATCAGCCCCAGCATTTT.

The rearrangement joins TRBV6-1 to TRBJ1-3; D possibly corresponds to TRBD1 (6 bases). Germline V gene data show CDR1 as MNHNS and CDR2 as SASEGT. Trimming stripped 2 bases from V and 1 base from J, with 12 bases between. The CDR3 spans 16 residues. CDR3 DNA sequence: TGTGCCAGCAGTGAACAGGGGTCTCCATCTGGAAACACCATATATTTT. It is translated as CASSEQGSPSGNTIYF.